This TCR beta chain emerged from a study of blood T cell repertoires in COVID-19. Study summary: Both acute and convalescent COVID-19 samples were obtained from the United States, Italy and Spain. Sample material is recorded as cDNA or gDNA derived from T cells, B-cell-depleted T cells, or PBMCs.

The CDR3 extends over 18 amino acids. CDR1 is SGDLS, CDR2 YYNGEE, per germline. Unmatched junction bases numbered 17, after V lost 4 bases and J lost 5 bases. This table comes from immunoSEQ multiplex PCR, and its TCRdb copy is limited to in-frame clones, with some not included. Counted here are 290,000 or so clones, approximately 85% occurring once; the ten biggest clones make up roughly 4.6%. The receptor comes from a man between 50 and 59 years old with active or convalescent COVID-19. This sequence joins TRBV9 and TRBJ2-1, with 8 nucleotides matching TRBD2. Sample: peripheral blood. DNA of the CDR3: TGTGCCAGCAGCCCAGGAGGTATTGGACTAGCTACGCACAATGAGCAGTTCTTC. Translation: CASSPGGIGLATHNEQFF.